A selection of T cell receptor beta chains follows, all from one sample in a study of identifying expanded T cells in peripheral blood. Sequenced by immunoSEQ multiplex PCR; TCRdb stores in-frame clones only, minus some. There are around 130,000 clones in the sample; approximately 86% occur only once, and 8.4% lies in the top ten. The sample taken for sequencing was blood. The receptors were sampled from a person between 18 and 75 years old in good health. CDR3s include the opening cysteine and the closing phenylalanine or tryptophan. The D gene is left open where the match is weak. Rows may omit the clone size; those that give it use once, few, many or a size class.

cdr3_aa cdr3_nt d_call clone_size j_call v_call
CAWSLSYEQYF TGTGCCTGGAGTTTGAGCTACGAGCAGTACTTC - - TRBJ2-7 TRBV30
CASSPYDYRSDTQYF TGTGCCAGCAGCCCTTACGACTATAGGTCAGATACGCAGTATTTT - once TRBJ2-3 TRBV12-1
CASSPGQGAGEQYF TGCGCCAGCAGCCCTGGACAGGGGGCGGGAGAGCAGTACTTC TRBD1 - TRBJ2-7 TRBV5-1
CASSILGSDSSNYGYTF TGTGCCAGTAGTATCCTAGGCTCGGACAGTTCAAACTATGGCTACACCTTC - - TRBJ1-2 TRBV19
CASSGRPPSIAGNIQYF TGTGCCAGCAGTGGTCGGCCTCCTAGTATAGCCGGAAACATTCAGTACTTC - once TRBJ2-4 TRBV2
CASSQDWGSTGELFF TGTGCCAGCAGCCAAGATTGGGGGTCCACCGGGGAGCTGTTTTTT - - TRBJ2-2 TRBV14
CAWSLQGLGYGYTF TGTGCCTGGAGTCTCCAGGGGTTAGGGTATGGCTACACCTTC - - TRBJ1-2 TRBV30
CASSLAGQLETQYF TGCGCCAGCAGCTTGGCGGGACAGTTAGAGACCCAGTACTTC TRBD1 - TRBJ2-5 TRBV5-1
CASSYGPGGASEQYF TGTGCCAGCAGTTATGGCCCGGGGGGGGCCTCCGAGCAGTACTTC TRBD2 - TRBJ2-7 TRBV6-6
CASSPIKQALISGNTIYF TGTGCCAGCTCACCGATTAAGCAGGCCTTAATCTCTGGAAACACCATATATTTT - - TRBJ1-3 TRBV18
CASRSGTSTSEQYF TGTGCCAGCAGGTCCGGGACTAGCACTTCCGAGCAGTACTTC TRBD2 - TRBJ2-7 TRBV6-6
CASSLGRSNYEQYF TGTGCCAGCAGCTTAGGCAGGTCTAACTACGAGCAGTACTTC - - TRBJ2-7 TRBV7-2
CASSLDNRGETQYF TGTGCCAGCAGCTTAGACAATCGTGGGGAGACCCAGTACTTC - - TRBJ2-5 TRBV7-3
CASSLVPDTQYF TGTGCCAGCAGCTTAGTCCCTGATACGCAGTATTTT - once TRBJ2-3 TRBV11-2
CASSEAGTGRYEQYF TGTGCCAGCAGTGAAGCTGGGACAGGGCGGTACGAGCAGTACTTC TRBD1 - TRBJ2-7 TRBV6-1
CASSAQENYGYTF TGTGCCAGCAGCGCTCAGGAGAACTATGGCTACACCTTC - - TRBJ1-2 TRBV6-5
CASSDREGGSPLHF TGTGCCAGCAGCGACAGGGAAGGTGGATCACCCCTCCACTTT TRBD1 - TRBJ1-6 TRBV6-1
CATSRDPGANEKLFF TGTGCCACCAGCAGAGACCCAGGGGCTAATGAAAAACTGTTTTTT - - TRBJ1-4 TRBV15
CASSRGLAGSEQFF TGTGCCAGCAGTCGAGGACTAGCGGGGTCTGAGCAGTTCTTC TRBD2 few TRBJ2-1 TRBV6-5
CASSPKTGQGYTF TGTGCCAGCAGCCCCAAGACAGGGCAGGGCTACACCTTC TRBD1 - TRBJ1-2 TRBV7-2
CASRATGGGYGYTF TGCGCCAGCAGGGCGACAGGGGGCGGGTATGGCTACACCTTC TRBD1 - TRBJ1-2 TRBV5-1
CASSISGTGAPWGVTQYF TGTGCCAGTAGTATTTCCGGGACAGGGGCGCCCTGGGGAGTGACCCAGTACTTC TRBD1 - TRBJ2-5 TRBV19
CASSLVVLGYTF TGTGCCAGCAGCTTAGTCGTCCTTGGCTACACCTTC - - TRBJ1-2 TRBV7-9
CASSSGTSGREYF TGTGCCAGCAGTTCTGGGACTAGCGGGAGAGAGTACTTC TRBD2 - TRBJ2-7 TRBV28
CASSLRDLPGHEQYF TGCGCCAGCAGCCTAAGGGACCTTCCGGGACACGAGCAGTACTTC - - TRBJ2-7 TRBV4-1
CASSRSTDTQYF TGTGCCAGCTCAAGGAGCACAGATACGCAGTATTTT - - TRBJ2-3 TRBV18
CASNYAETQYF TGTGCCAGCAATTACGCGGAGACCCAGTACTTC - - TRBJ2-5 TRBV2
CASSQGTGGSGANVLTF TGCGCCAGCAGCCAAGGGACAGGGGGCTCTGGGGCCAACGTCCTGACTTTC TRBD1 - TRBJ2-6 TRBV4-1
CASSYSWENEQYF TGTGCCAGCAGTTACTCGTGGGAGAACGAGCAGTACTTC - few TRBJ2-7 TRBV6-6
CASSPGRSNTEAFF TGTGCCAGCAGCCCCGGGAGGTCGAACACTGAAGCTTTCTTT - - TRBJ1-1 TRBV7-3
CASSIQFLSAEKLFF TGTGCCAGTAGTATACAATTCTTAAGTGCGGAAAAACTGTTTTTT - - TRBJ1-4 TRBV19
CASSWEDRSGYTF TGTGCCAGCAGCTGGGAGGACAGATCTGGCTACACCTTC - - TRBJ1-2 TRBV7-2
CASSHRWTGATEAFF TGCGCCAGCAGCCACCGATGGACAGGAGCCACTGAAGCTTTCTTT TRBD1 - TRBJ1-1 TRBV4-3
CASSFEGGLYNEQFF TGTGCCAGCAGTTTTGAGGGAGGGCTCTACAATGAGCAGTTCTTC TRBD2 once TRBJ2-1 TRBV6-5
CASRTMSGEALNYEQYF TGTGCCAGCAGGACAATGAGTGGAGAGGCCCTAAACTACGAGCAGTACTTC - - TRBJ2-7 TRBV2
CASRDRGKQFF TGTGCCAGTAGGGACAGGGGAAAGCAGTTCTTC TRBD1 - TRBJ2-1 TRBV19
CASSFTSAYGYTF TGTGCCAGCAGCTTTACCTCCGCCTATGGCTACACCTTC - - TRBJ1-2 TRBV7-6
CTSSPLDRANGNTIYF TGCACCAGCAGCCCATTGGACAGGGCGAATGGAAACACCATATATTTT - - TRBJ1-3 TRBV1
CAIRGGSFGNTIYF TGTGCCATCCGGGGGGGATCATTCGGAAACACCATATATTTT - - TRBJ1-3 TRBV10-3
CATSRGTDPSSYEQYF TGTGCCACCAGCAGAGGGACCGACCCGTCCTCTTACGAGCAGTACTTC - - TRBJ2-7 TRBV15
CASSQVRRGRALEQYF TGTGCCAGCAGCCAAGTGAGGCGCGGGAGGGCCCTCGAGCAGTACTTC TRBD2 - TRBJ2-7 TRBV4-2
CASRAVSSGNTIYF TGTGCCAGCCGGGCGGTGAGCTCTGGAAACACCATATATTTT - - TRBJ1-3 TRBV6-6
CASSSWTDGGNQPQHF TGTGCCAGTAGTTCCTGGACCGACGGCGGCAATCAGCCCCAGCATTTT - - TRBJ1-5 TRBV19
CASSQDLGGGSPLHF TGCGCCAGCAGCCAAGATCTAGGGGGCGGTTCACCCCTCCACTTT TRBD1 - TRBJ1-6 TRBV4-3
CASSIGQVGSNQPQHF TGTGCCAGCAGCATTGGACAGGTTGGGAGCAATCAGCCCCAGCATTTT TRBD1 - TRBJ1-5 TRBV7-9
CASSPRDRTFNEQFF TGTGCCAGCAGCCCCCGGGACAGGACCTTTAATGAGCAGTTCTTC TRBD1 - TRBJ2-1 TRBV7-9
CASSLNQGSEQYF TGTGCCAGCAGCTTAAATCAGGGATCCGAGCAGTACTTC - many TRBJ2-7 TRBV5-6
CAWSLGQLNTEAFF TGTGCCTGGAGTCTTGGACAGTTGAACACTGAAGCTTTCTTT - - TRBJ1-1 TRBV30
CASSLDSLQETQYF TGTGCCAGCAGTTTGGACAGCCTTCAAGAGACCCAGTACTTC - few TRBJ2-5 TRBV27
CASSSRQVSSGNQPQHF TGTGCCAGCTCATCCCGACAGGTATCCTCGGGCAATCAGCCCCAGCATTTT - - TRBJ1-5 TRBV18
CASSLFSGHYEQYF TGTGCCAGCAGTTTATTTTCGGGGCACTACGAGCAGTACTTC - once TRBJ2-7 TRBV27
CASSTGTGSYEQYF TGTGCCAGTAGCACCGGGACAGGCTCCTACGAGCAGTACTTC TRBD1 - TRBJ2-7 TRBV19
CASGLGRGAGSTDTQYF TGTGCTAGTGGTTTGGGTAGGGGAGCGGGGAGCACAGATACGCAGTATTTT TRBD2 few TRBJ2-3 TRBV12-5
CSVDWGMGGYGYTF TGCAGCGTTGATTGGGGCATGGGGGGGTATGGCTACACCTTC - - TRBJ1-2 TRBV29-1
CAGSYQGRDTEQYF TGTGCCGGCAGTTACCAAGGACGGGACACCGAGCAGTACTTC - - TRBJ2-7 TRBV6-5
CASSLLTGADEKLFF TGTGCCAGCAGCTTGCTTACAGGGGCGGATGAAAAACTGTTTTTT TRBD1 - TRBJ1-4 TRBV7-8
CASSLGGDRVTKNIQYF TGTGCCAGCAGTTTAGGAGGGGACAGGGTAACCAAAAACATTCAGTACTTC TRBD1 - TRBJ2-4 TRBV27
CASRPQGAQGGYTF TGTGCCAGCAGGCCACAGGGGGCGCAGGGTGGCTACACCTTC TRBD1 - TRBJ1-2 TRBV2
CASSLGADLTGNTIYF TGCGCCAGCAGCTTGGGCGCCGACCTAACTGGAAACACCATATATTTT - - TRBJ1-3 TRBV5-1
CATSRGAPDTQYF TGTGCCACCAGCAGAGGAGCGCCAGATACGCAGTATTTT - once TRBJ2-3 TRBV15